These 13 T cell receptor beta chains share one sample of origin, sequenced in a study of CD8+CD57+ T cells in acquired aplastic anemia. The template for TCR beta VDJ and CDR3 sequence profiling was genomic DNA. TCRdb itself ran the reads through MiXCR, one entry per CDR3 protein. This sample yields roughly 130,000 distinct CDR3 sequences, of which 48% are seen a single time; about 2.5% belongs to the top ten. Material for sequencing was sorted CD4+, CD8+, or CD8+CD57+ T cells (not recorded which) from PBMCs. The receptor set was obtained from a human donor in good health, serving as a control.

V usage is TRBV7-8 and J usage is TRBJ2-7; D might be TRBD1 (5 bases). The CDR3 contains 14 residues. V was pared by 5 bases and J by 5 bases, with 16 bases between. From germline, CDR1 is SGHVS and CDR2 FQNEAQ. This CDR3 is CASSQLAGIDEQYF. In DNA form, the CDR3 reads TGTGCCAGCAGCCAATTGGCAGGGATCGACGAGCAGTACTTC.

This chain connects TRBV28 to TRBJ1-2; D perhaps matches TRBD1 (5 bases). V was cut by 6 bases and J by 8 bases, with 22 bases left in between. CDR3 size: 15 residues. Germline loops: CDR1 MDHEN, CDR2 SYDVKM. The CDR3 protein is CASRQRPGADGGYTF. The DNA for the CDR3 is TGTGCCAGCAGACAACGCCCTGGGGCCGATGGGGGCTACACCTTC.

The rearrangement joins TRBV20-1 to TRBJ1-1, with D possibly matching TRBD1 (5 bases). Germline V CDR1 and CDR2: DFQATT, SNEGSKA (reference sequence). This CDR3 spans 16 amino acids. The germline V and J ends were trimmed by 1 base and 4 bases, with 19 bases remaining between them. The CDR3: CSARGAGRSGGTEAFF. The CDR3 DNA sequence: TGCAGTGCTAGAGGAGCAGGGAGAAGTGGCGGCACTGAAGCTTTCTTT.

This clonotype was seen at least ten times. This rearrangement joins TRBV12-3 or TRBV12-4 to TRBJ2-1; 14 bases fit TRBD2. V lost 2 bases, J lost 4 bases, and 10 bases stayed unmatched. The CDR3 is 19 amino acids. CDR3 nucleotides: TGTGCCAGCAGTTTACTCAACGGACTAGCGGGGGGACCTTACAATGAGCAGTTCTTC. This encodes CASSLLNGLAGGPYNEQFF.

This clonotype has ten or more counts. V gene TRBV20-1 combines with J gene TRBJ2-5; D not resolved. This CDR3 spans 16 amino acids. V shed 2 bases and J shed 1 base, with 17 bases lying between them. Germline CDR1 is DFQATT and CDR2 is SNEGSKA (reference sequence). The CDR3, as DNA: TGCAGTGCTAGAACCGATGGGGTAGGAGCCCAAGAGACCCAGTACTTC. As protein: CSARTDGVGAQETQYF.

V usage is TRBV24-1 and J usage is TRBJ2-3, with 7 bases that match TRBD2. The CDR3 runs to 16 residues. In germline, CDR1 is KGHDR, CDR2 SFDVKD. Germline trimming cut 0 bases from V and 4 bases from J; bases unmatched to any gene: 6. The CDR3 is CATSDLGGSDSDTQYF. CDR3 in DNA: TGTGCCACCAGTGATTTGGGCGGGAGTGACTCAGATACGCAGTATTTT.

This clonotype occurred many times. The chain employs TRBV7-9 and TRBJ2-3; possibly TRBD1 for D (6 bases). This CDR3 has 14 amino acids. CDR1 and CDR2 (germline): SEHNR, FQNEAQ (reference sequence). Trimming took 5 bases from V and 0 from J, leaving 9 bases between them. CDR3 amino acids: CASSPRGSTDTQYF. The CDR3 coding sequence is TGTGCCAGCAGCCCTAGGGGGAGCACAGATACGCAGTATTTT.

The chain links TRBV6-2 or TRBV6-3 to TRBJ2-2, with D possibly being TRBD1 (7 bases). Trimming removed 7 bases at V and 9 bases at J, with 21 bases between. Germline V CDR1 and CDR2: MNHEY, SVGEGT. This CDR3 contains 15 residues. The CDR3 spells CASTGGGGSFRELFF. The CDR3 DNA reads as TGTGCCAGCACTGGAGGAGGGGGCTCATTCAGGGAGCTGTTTTTT.

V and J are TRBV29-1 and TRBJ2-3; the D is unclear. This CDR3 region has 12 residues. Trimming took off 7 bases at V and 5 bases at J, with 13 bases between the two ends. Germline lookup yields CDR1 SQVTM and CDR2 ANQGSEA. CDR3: CSGGDFQDTQYF. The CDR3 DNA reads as TGCAGCGGCGGAGACTTTCAAGATACGCAGTATTTT.

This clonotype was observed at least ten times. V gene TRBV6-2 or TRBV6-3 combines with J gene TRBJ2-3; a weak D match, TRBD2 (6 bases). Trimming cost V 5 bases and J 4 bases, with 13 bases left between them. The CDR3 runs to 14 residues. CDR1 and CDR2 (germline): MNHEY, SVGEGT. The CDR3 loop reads CASSDLGDSDTQYF. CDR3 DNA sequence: TGTGCCAGCAGTGATCTGGGGGACTCAGATACGCAGTATTTT.

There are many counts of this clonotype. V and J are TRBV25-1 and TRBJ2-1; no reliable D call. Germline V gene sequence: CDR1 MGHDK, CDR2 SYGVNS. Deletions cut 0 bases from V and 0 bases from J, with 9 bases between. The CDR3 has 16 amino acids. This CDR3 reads CASSEYKKGSYNEQFF. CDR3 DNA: TGTGCCAGCAGTGAATATAAGAAGGGCTCCTACAATGAGCAGTTCTTC.

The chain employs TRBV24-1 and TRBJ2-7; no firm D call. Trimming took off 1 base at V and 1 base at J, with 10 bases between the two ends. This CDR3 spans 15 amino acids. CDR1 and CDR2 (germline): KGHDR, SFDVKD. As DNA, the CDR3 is TGTGCCACCAGTGATTTAACACGGATGTCCTACGAGCAGTACTTC. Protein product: CATSDLTRMSYEQYF.

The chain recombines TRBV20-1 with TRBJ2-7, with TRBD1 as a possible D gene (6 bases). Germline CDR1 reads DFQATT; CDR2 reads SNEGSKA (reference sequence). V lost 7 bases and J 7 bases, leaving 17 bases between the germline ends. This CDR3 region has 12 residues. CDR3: CSVSTGIGEQYF. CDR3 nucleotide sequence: TGCAGTGTCTCAACAGGGATCGGGGAGCAGTACTTC.